Below are 6 T cell receptor beta chains sequenced from a single sample in a study of blood T cells in healthy people across ages. Through a sample-barcoded 5' primer and a J-beta primer mix, a second PCR was run for about 7 to 12 cycles. One entry per CDR3 protein results from TCRdb running MiXCR on the 5' RACE reads. Among around 2 million distinct CDR3 sequences, about two fifths were seen once, and the ten largest hold about 23%. Sequenced sample: blood. The origin of the receptors is a human donor in good health.

Notes on this clonotype: A much larger clonotype is one base distant, so this may be a read error. CDR3 in DNA: TGCAGTGCTAGAGGGGCGGCACGAGCGGTGACTCAAGAGACCCAGTACTTC. Translating gives CSARGAARAVTQETQYF. V usage is TRBV20-1 and J usage is TRBJ2-5, with a weak D call TRBD2 (5 bases). The CDR3 length is 17 residues. Germline CDR1 reads DFQATT; CDR2 reads SNEGSKA (reference sequence). Trimming pared 1 base from V and 2 bases from J, leaving 20 bases between.

In this sample, this clonotype turned up a few times. The gene calls are TRBV28 and TRBJ1-6; D is unclear. V gave up 6 bases and J gave up 9 bases, with 9 bases separating them. Germline V gene data show CDR1 as MDHEN and CDR2 as SYDVKM. The CDR3 loop spans 12 amino acids. CDR3 DNA: TGTGCCAGCAGAACCCCAAGTTCACCCCTCCACTTT. Protein product: CASRTPSSPLHF.

Of note for this clonotype: A read error may be the cause here, since a much bigger clone is one base away. CDR3 DNA sequence: TGCAGCGCCGCCGGTGGCGGCGACTATGGCTACACCTTC. It yields the protein CSAAGGGDYGYTF. The chain is built from TRBV29-1 and TRBJ1-2; D is uncertain. Trimming pared 7 bases from V and 3 bases from J, leaving 15 bases between. Germline lookup yields CDR1 SQVTM and CDR2 ANQGSEA. The length of the CDR3 is 13 residues.

The chain recombines TRBV29-1 with TRBJ1-2, with D perhaps TRBD1 (6 bases). Germline-derived CDR1 and CDR2 are SQVTM and ANQGSEA. The V end was cut by 7 bases, the J end by 4 bases, with 13 bases between. This CDR3 is 12 amino acids long. The CDR3 protein is CSAWGGSYGYTF. CDR3 DNA: TGCAGCGCCTGGGGGGGCTCCTATGGCTACACCTTC.

The CDR3 nucleotides are TGTGCCAGCAGCTTAGGAAGGGGCTGGGGCACTGAAGCTTTCTTT. Encoded protein: CASSLGRGWGTEAFF. V and J are TRBV7-2 and TRBJ1-1; tentative D call: TRBD1 (5 bases). V was clipped by 1 base and J by 4 bases, with 13 bases between them. CDR1 SGHTA and CDR2 FQGNSA come from the germline V gene. The CDR3 sequence is 15 residues long.

This clonotype is a singleton in its sample. The chain links TRBV20-1 to TRBJ2-3; D gene ambiguous. The CDR3 extends over 15 amino acids. V dropped 0 bases and J dropped 4 bases, with 14 bases sitting between them. Germline V gene lookup returns CDR1 DFQATT and CDR2 SNEGSKA (reference sequence). The CDR3 DNA reads TGCAGTGCTAGAGATGTGGCTAGGGTGGCAGATACGCAGTATTTT. This encodes CSARDVARVADTQYF.